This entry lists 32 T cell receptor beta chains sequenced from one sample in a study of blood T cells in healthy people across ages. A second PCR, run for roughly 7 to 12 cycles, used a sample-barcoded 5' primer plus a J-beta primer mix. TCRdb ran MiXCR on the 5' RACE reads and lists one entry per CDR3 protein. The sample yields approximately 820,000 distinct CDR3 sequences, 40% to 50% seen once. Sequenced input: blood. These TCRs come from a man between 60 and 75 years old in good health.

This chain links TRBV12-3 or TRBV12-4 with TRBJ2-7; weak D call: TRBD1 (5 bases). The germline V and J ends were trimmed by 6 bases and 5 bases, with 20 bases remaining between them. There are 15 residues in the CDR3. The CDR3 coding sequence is TGTGCCAGCAGCTCAGGGAATCGGGTCCTTAACGAGCAGTACTTC. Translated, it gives CASSSGNRVLNEQYF.

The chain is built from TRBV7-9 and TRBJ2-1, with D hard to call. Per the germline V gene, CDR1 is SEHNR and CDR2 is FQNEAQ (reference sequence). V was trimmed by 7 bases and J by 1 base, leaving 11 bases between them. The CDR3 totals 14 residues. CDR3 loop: CASTSTGSYNEQFF. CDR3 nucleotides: TGTGCCAGCACCTCCACTGGTTCCTACAATGAGCAGTTCTTC. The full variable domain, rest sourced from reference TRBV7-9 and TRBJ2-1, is DTGVSQNPRHKITKRGQNVTFRCDPISEHNRLYWYRQTLGQGPEFLTYFQNEAQLEKSRLLSDRFSAERPKGSFSTLEIQRTEQGDSAMYLCASTSTGSYNEQFFGPGTRLTVL.

This chain's CDR3 is CASSIRQGGLHEQYF. CDR3 bases: TGTGCCAGCAGCATCCGACAGGGGGGTCTTCATGAGCAGTACTTC. This chain links TRBV7-2 with TRBJ2-5; 9 nucleotides align to TRBD1. Germline-derived CDR1 and CDR2 are SGHTA and FQGNSA. The ends lost 5 bases at V and 11 bases at J; junction bases unmatched: 15. There are 15 residues in the CDR3.

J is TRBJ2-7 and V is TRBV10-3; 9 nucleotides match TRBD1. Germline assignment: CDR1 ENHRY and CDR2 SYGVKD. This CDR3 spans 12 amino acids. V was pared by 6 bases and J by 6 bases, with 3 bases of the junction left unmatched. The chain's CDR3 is CAISGQGTEQYF. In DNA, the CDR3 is TGTGCCATCAGCGGACAGGGGACCGAGCAGTACTTC.

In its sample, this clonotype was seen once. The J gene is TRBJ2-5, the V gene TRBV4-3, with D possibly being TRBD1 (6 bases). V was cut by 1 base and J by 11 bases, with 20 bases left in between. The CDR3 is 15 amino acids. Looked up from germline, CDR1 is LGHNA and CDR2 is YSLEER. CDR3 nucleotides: TGCGCCAGCAGCCAAGTAACAGGGCCCTACAATGAGCAGTACTTC. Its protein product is CASSQVTGPYNEQYF.

The CDR3 region has the DNA TGTGCCAGCAAGGGGCTTCCCGGGGAGCTGTTTTTT. It yields the protein CASKGLPGELFF. V usage is TRBV27 and J usage is TRBJ2-2, with D possibly being TRBD1 (5 bases). V was clipped by 7 bases and J by 6 bases, with 9 bases between them. CDR1 is MNHEY and CDR2 is SMNVEV in the germline V gene (reference sequence). The CDR3 runs to 12 residues.

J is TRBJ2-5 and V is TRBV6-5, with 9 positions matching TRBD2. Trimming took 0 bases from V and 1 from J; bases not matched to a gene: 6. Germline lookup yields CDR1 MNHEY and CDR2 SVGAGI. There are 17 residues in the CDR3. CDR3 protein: CASSYSPSGASQETQYF. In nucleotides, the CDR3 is TGTGCCAGCAGTTACTCGCCTAGCGGGGCTAGCCAAGAGACCCAGTACTTC.

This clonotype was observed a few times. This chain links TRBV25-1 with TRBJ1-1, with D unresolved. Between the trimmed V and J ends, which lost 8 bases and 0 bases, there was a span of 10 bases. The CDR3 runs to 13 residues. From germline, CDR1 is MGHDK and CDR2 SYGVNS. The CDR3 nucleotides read TGTGCCAGCTCCGGTGCGATGAACACTGAAGCTTTCTTT. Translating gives CASSGAMNTEAFF.

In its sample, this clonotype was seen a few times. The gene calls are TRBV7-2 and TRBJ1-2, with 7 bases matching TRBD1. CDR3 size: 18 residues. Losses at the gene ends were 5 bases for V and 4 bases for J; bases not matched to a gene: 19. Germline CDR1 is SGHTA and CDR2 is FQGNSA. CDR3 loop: CASSEAQVTGAGGYGYTF. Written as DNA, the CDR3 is TGTGCCAGCAGCGAAGCCCAAGTTACAGGGGCGGGAGGCTATGGCTACACCTTC.

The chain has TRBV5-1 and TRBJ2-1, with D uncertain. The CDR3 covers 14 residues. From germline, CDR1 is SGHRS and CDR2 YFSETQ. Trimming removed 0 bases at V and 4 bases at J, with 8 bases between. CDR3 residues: CASSLGAVYNEQFF. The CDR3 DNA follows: TGCGCCAGCAGCTTGGGGGCAGTTTACAATGAGCAGTTCTTC.

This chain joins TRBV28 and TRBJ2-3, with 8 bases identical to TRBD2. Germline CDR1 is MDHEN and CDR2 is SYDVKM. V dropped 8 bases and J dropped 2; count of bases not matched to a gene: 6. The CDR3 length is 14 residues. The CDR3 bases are TGTGCCAGCCTACGCGGGGGGTCCACAGATACGCAGTATTTT. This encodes CASLRGGSTDTQYF. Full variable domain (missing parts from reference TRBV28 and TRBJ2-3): DVKVTQSSRYLVKRTGEKVFLECVQDMDHENMFWYRQDPGLGLRLIYFSYDVKMKEKGDIPEGYSVSREKKERFSLILESASTNQTSMYLCASLRGGSTDTQYFGPGTRLTVL.

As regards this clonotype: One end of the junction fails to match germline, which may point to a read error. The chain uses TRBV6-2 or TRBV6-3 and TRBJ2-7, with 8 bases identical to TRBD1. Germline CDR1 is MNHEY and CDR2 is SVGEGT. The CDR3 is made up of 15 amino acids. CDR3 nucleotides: TGTGCCAGCAGCACCTCGGGACAGGAGCTCTACGAGCTGTACTTC. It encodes CASSTSGQELYELYF.

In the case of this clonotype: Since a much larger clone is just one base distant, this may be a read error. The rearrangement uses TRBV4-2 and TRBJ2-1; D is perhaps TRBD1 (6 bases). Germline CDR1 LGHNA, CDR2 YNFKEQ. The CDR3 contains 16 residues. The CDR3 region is CAGSPQRDMGNNEQFF. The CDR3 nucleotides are TGTGCCGGCAGCCCTCAAAGGGACATGGGAAACAATGAGCAGTTCTTC.

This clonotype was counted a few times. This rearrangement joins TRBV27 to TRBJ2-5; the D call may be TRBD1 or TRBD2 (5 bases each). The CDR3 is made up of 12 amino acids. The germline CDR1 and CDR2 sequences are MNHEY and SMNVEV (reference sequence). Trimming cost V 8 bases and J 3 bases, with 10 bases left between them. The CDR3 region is CASRGVEETQYF. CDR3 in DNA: TGTGCCAGCCGAGGGGTTGAAGAGACCCAGTACTTC.

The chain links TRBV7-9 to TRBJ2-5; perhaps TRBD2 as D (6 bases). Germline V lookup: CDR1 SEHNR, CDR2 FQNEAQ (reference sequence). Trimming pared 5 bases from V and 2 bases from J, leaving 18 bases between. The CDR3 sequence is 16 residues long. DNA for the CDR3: TGTGCCAGCAGCGGAGGGAAGTTGGATATGCAAGAGACCCAGTACTTC. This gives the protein CASSGGKLDMQETQYF. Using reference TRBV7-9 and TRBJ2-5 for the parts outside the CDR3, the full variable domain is DTGVSQNPRHKITKRGQNVTFRCDPISEHNRLYWYRQTLGQGPEFLTYFQNEAQLEKSRLLSDRFSAERPKGSFSTLEIQRTEQGDSAMYLCASSGGKLDMQETQYFGPGTRLLVL.

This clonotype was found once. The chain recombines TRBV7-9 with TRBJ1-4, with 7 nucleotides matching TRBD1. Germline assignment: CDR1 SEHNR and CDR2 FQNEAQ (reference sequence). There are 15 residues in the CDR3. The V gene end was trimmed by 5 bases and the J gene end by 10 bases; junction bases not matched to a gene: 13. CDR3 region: CASSTGTDLKGKLFF. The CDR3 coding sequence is TGTGCCAGCAGCACGGGGACAGACTTAAAGGGAAAACTGTTTTTT.

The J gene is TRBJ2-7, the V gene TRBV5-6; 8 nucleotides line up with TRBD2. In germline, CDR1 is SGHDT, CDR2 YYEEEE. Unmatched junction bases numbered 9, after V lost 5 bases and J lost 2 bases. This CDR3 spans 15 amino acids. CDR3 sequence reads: CASRFSGTSTYEQYF. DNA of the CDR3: TGTGCCAGCAGATTTAGCGGGACTTCCACCTACGAGCAGTACTTC.

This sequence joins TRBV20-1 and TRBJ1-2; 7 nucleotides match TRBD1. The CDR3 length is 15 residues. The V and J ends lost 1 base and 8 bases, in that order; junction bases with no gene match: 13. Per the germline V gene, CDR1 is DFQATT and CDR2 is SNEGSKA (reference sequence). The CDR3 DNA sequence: TGCAGTGCTAGAGCTCAAGACAGGGATGGAGGGGGCTACACCTTC. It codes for CSARAQDRDGGGYTF.

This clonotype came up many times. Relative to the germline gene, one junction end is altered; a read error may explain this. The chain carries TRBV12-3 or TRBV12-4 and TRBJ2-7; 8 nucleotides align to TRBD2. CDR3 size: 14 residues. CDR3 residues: CASSLAGLGYEQYF. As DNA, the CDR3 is TGTGCCAGCAGCTTAGCGGGACTGGGCTACGAGCAGTACTTC.

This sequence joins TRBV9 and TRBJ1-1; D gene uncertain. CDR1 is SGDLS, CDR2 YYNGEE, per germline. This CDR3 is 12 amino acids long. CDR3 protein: CASGSSTTEAFF. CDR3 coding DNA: TGTGCTTCTGGCTCCAGCACCACTGAAGCTTTCTTT.

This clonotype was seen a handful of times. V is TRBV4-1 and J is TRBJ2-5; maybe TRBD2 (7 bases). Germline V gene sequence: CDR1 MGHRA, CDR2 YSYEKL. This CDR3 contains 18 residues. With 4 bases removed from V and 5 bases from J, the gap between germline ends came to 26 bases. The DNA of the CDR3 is TGCGCCAGCAGCCGCCTCGATAAGTTCGGGGGGCCTAGGGAGACCCAGTACTTC. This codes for CASSRLDKFGGPRETQYF.

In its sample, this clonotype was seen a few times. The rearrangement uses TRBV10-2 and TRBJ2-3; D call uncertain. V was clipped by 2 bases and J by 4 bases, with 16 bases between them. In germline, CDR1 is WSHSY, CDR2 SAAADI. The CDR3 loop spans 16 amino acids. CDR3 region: CASSEDGPHRADTQYF. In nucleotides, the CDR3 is TGCGCCAGCAGTGAGGATGGTCCCCATAGGGCAGATACGCAGTATTTT.

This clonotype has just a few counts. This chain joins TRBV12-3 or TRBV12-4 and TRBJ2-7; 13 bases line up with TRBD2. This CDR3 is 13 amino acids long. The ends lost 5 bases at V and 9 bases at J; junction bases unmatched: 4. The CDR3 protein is CASSSGTSGVQYF. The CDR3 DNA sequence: TGTGCCAGCAGTAGCGGGACTAGCGGGGTGCAGTACTTC.

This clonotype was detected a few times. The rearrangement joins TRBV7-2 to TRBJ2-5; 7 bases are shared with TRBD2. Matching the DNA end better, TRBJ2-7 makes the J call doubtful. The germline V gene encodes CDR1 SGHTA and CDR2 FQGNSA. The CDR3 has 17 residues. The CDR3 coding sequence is TGTGCCAGCAGCAAAGATCTAGCCGGCGGGGGTGATTACGAGCAGTACTTC. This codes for CASSKDLAGGGDYEQYF.

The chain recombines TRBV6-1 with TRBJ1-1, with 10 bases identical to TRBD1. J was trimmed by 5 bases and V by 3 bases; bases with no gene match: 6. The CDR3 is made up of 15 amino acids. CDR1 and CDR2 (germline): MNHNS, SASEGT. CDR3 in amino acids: CASSDGTGAGTEAFF. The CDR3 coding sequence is TGTGCCAGCAGTGATGGGACAGGGGCGGGGACTGAAGCTTTCTTT.

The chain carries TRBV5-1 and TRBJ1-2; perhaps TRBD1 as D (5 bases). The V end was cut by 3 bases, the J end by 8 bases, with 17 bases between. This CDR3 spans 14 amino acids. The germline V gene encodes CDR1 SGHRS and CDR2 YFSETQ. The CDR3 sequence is CASSSEGTISGYTF. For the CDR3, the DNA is TGCGCCAGCAGCTCGGAAGGGACGATCTCGGGCTACACCTTC. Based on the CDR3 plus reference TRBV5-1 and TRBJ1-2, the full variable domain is KAGVTQTPRYLIKTRGQQVTLSCSPISGHRSVSWYQQTPGQGLQFLFEYFSETQRNKGNFPGRFSGRQFSNSRSEMNVSTLELGDSALYLCASSSEGTISGYTFGSGTRLTVV.

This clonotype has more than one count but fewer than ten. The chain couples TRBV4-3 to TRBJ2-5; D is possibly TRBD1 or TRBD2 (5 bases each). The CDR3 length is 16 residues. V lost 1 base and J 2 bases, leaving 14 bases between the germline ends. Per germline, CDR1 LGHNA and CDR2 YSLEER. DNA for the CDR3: TGCGCCAGCAGCCAAGTCTTGGGACGGACACAAGAGACCCAGTACTTC. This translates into CASSQVLGRTQETQYF.

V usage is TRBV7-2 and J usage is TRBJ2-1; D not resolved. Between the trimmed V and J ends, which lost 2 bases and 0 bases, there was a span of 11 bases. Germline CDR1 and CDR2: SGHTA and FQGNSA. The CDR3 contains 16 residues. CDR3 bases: TGTGCCAGCAGCTTACATTCCTGGAGCTCCTACAATGAGCAGTTCTTC. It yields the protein CASSLHSWSSYNEQFF.

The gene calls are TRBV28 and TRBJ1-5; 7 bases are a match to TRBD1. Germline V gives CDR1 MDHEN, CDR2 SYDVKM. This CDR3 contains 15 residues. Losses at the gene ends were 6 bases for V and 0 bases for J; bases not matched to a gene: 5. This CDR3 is CASSYRGYSNQPQHF. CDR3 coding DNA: TGTGCCAGCAGCTACAGGGGTTATAGCAATCAGCCCCAGCATTTT.

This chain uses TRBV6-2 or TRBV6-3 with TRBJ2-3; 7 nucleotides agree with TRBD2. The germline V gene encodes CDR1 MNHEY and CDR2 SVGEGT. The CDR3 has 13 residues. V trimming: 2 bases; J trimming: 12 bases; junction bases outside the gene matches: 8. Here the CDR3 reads CASSYEVGTIQYF. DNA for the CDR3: TGTGCCAGCAGTTACGAAGTAGGGACTATCCAGTATTTT.

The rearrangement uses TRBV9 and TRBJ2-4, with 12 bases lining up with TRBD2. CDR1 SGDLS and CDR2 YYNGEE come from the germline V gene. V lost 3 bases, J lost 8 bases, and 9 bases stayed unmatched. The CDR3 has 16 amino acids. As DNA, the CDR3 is TGTGCCAGCAGCGAGGGACTAGCGGGTTCAGGGGACATTCAGTACTTC. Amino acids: CASSEGLAGSGDIQYF.

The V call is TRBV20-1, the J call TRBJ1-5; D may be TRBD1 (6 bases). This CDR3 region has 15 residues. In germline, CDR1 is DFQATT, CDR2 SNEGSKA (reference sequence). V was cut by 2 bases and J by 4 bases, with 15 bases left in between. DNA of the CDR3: TGCAGTGCTAGAAGCGTTGGGGGGCGGAATCAGCCCCAGCATTTT. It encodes CSARSVGGRNQPQHF.